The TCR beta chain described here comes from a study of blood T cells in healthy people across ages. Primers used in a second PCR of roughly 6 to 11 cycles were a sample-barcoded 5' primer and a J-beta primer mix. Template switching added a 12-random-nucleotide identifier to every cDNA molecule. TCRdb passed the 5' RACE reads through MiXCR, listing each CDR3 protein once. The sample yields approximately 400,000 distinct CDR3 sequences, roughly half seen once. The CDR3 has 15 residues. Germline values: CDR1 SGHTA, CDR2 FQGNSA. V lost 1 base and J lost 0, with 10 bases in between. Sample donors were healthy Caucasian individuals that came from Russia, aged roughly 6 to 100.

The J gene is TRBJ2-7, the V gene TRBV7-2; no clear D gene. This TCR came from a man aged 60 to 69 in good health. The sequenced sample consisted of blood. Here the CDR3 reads CASSLVARSSYEQYF. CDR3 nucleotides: TGTGCCAGCAGCTTAGTGGCGAGGAGCTCCTACGAGCAGTACTTC.